A single sample is the source of the 27 T cell receptor beta chains below, sequenced in a study of cytomegalovirus exposure and HLA in healthy donors. Profiled with immunoSEQ multiplex PCR; TCRdb holds only in-frame clones, not every one. The sample yields around 150,000 clones, roughly 90% seen once. Material: PBMCs. These receptors were taken from a young woman in good health and CMV-seropositive.

The chain carries TRBV11-2 and TRBJ2-7; 8 bases fit TRBD1. J lost 0 bases, V lost 4 bases, and 5 bases had no gene match. The CDR3 contains 15 residues. The V gene's germline CDR1 is SGHAT and CDR2 FQNNGV. The chain's CDR3 is CASSSWTGTSYEQYF. In nucleotides, the CDR3 is TGTGCCAGCAGCTCATGGACAGGGACCTCCTACGAGCAGTACTTC.

V gene TRBV29-1 combines with J gene TRBJ1-1; 9 bases fit TRBD1. This CDR3 has 14 amino acids. From germline, CDR1 is SQVTM and CDR2 ANQGSEA. The V gene end was trimmed by 7 bases and the J gene end by 4 bases; junction bases not matched to a gene: 10. CDR3 nucleotide sequence: TGCAGCGAGGTACAGGGGGCGCTCGGCACTGAAGCTTTCTTT. Translating it yields CSEVQGALGTEAFF.

The chain is built from TRBV19 and TRBJ2-1, with 10 bases matching TRBD2. The V and J ends lost 6 bases and 3 bases, in that order; junction bases with no gene match: 5. The CDR3 is 15 amino acids. Germline values: CDR1 LNHDA, CDR2 SQIVND (reference sequence). The CDR3 DNA follows: TGTGCCAGTAGGGGAGGACTAGCGGACTACAATGAGCAGTTCTTC. It translates to CASRGGLADYNEQFF. Combining the CDR3 with reference TRBV19 and TRBJ2-1 gives the whole variable domain DGGITQSPKYLFRKEGQNVTLSCEQNLNHDAMYWYRQDPGQGLRLIYYSQIVNDFQKGDIAEGYSVSREKKESFPLTVTSAQKNPTAFYLCASRGGLADYNEQFFGPGTRLTVL.

V gene TRBV5-1 combines with J gene TRBJ1-1, with 9 positions matching TRBD1. CDR1 and CDR2 (germline): SGHRS, YFSETQ. This CDR3 region has 13 residues. V shed 4 bases, J shed 6 bases, and the junction held 4 bases outside the gene matches. The DNA for the CDR3 is TGCGCCAGCAGCACCGGACAGGGGCCTGAAGCTTTCTTT. This gives the protein CASSTGQGPEAFF.

V is TRBV10-3 and J is TRBJ2-7; 8 bases line up with TRBD2. Per germline, CDR1 ENHRY and CDR2 SYGVKD. J gave up 6 bases and V 2 bases, and 9 bases lay outside the gene matches. This CDR3 is built from 15 residues. CDR3 bases: TGTGCCATCAGTGAGCAGGATAGCGGGATGGGCGAGCAGTACTTC. Residues: CAISEQDSGMGEQYF.

The gene calls are TRBV7-2 and TRBJ2-2, with 12 bases lining up with TRBD2. Germline V CDR1 and CDR2: SGHTA, FQGNSA. The CDR3 is 19 amino acids. V dropped 1 base and J dropped 4; count of bases not matched to a gene: 10. CDR3 protein: CASSLVASGRAGPTGELFF. In DNA form, the CDR3 reads TGTGCCAGCAGCTTAGTGGCTAGCGGGAGGGCCGGTCCCACCGGGGAGCTGTTTTTT.

V usage is TRBV4-3 and J usage is TRBJ2-1; 10 bases align to TRBD2. Germline V gene data show CDR1 as LGHNA and CDR2 as YSLEER. J was trimmed by 6 bases and V by 2 bases; bases with no gene match: 16. CDR3 length equals 19 residues. Here the CDR3 reads CASSQKLRTSGYISNEQFF. The CDR3, as DNA: TGCGCCAGCAGCCAAAAGCTGCGGACTAGCGGATACATATCCAATGAGCAGTTCTTC.

The rearrangement uses TRBV27 and TRBJ2-2, with 12 bases identical to TRBD2. The V gene's germline CDR1 is MNHEY and CDR2 SMNVEV (reference sequence). V was pared by 4 bases and J by 5 bases, with 5 bases of the junction left unmatched. This CDR3 is 16 amino acids long. The DNA for the CDR3 is TGTGCCAGCAGTTCAAGGACTAGCGGGACGACCGGGGAGCTGTTTTTT. This encodes CASSSRTSGTTGELFF.

The chain has TRBV29-1 and TRBJ2-7, with no clear D. The CDR3 covers 13 residues. The V end lost 2 bases, the J end lost 4 bases, and 12 bases lay between the germline ends. Looked up from germline, CDR1 is SQVTM and CDR2 is ANQGSEA. CDR3 sequence: CSVESQEAYEQYF. The CDR3, as DNA: TGCAGCGTTGAAAGTCAGGAAGCTTACGAGCAGTACTTC.

The V gene is TRBV9, the J gene TRBJ1-1, with TRBD1 matching over 7 bases. The CDR3 is made up of 17 amino acids. The V and J ends lost 4 bases and 6 bases, in that order; junction bases with no gene match: 18. The germline V gene encodes CDR1 SGDLS and CDR2 YYNGEE. Written as DNA, the CDR3 is TGTGCCAGCAGCCGAAAACAGACCGGGACAGTCTATCCTGAAGCTTTCTTT. Protein: CASSRKQTGTVYPEAFF. The whole variable domain, remainder taken from reference TRBV9 and TRBJ1-1, is DSGVTQTPKHLITATGQRVTLRCSPRSGDLSVYWYQQSLDQGLQFLIQYYNGEERAKGNILERFSAQQFPDLHSELNLSSLELGDSALYFCASSRKQTGTVYPEAFFGQGTRLTVV.

This rearrangement joins TRBV7-6 to TRBJ2-3; TRBD2 matches at 8 bases. This CDR3 spans 16 amino acids. Germline V gene sequence: CDR1 SGHVS, CDR2 FNYEAQ. The V and J ends lost 5 bases and 5 bases, in that order; junction bases with no gene match: 12. In DNA, the CDR3 is TGTGCCAGCAGCCCCCCTGGCGGGAGGCGCGGAGATACGCAGTATTTT. Translated, it gives CASSPPGGRRGDTQYF.

V usage is TRBV5-6 and J usage is TRBJ1-4; 7 positions match TRBD1. The CDR3 sequence is 14 residues long. Germline CDR1 SGHDT, CDR2 YYEEEE. Losses at the gene ends were 2 bases for V and 4 bases for J; bases not matched to a gene: 2. CDR3 in amino acids: CASSFRQGNEKLFF. The CDR3 DNA reads TGTGCCAGCAGCTTCCGACAGGGTAATGAAAAACTGTTTTTT.

The CDR3 DNA sequence: TGCAGTTCCGACAGGGAGGCTGAAGCTTTCTTT. Amino acids: CSSDREAEAFF. This chain uses TRBV20-1 with TRBJ1-1; 7 bases map to TRBD1. The CDR3 loop spans 11 amino acids. CDR1 is DFQATT, CDR2 SNEGSKA, per germline (reference sequence). V lost 8 bases and J lost 6; bases outside the gene matches: 6.

The chain recombines TRBV14 with TRBJ2-7; TRBD2 aligns across 11 bases. Unmatched junction bases numbered 5, after V lost 4 bases and J lost 3 bases. This CDR3 spans 15 amino acids. Germline V gene lookup returns CDR1 SGHDN and CDR2 FVKESK. This CDR3 is CASSLGLAALYEQYF. The CDR3 DNA reads as TGTGCCAGCAGCCTGGGACTAGCGGCCCTCTACGAGCAGTACTTC.

This chain uses TRBV7-9 with TRBJ1-1; TRBD1 matches 7 bases. CDR1 and CDR2 from the germline V gene are SEHNR and FQNEAQ (reference sequence). CDR3 length equals 14 residues. Trimming removed 4 bases from V and 4 bases from J; junction bases left unmatched: 6. The CDR3 reads CASSSQGFATEAFF. In DNA form, the CDR3 reads TGTGCCAGCAGCTCACAGGGGTTCGCCACTGAAGCTTTCTTT.

The genes are TRBV27 and TRBJ1-1, with unresolved D. The CDR3 has 13 residues. The V and J ends lost 4 bases and 5 bases respectively, with 11 bases between them. Germline V gene data show CDR1 as MNHEY and CDR2 as SMNVEV (reference sequence). This chain's CDR3 is CASSSGWKTEAFF. In DNA, the CDR3 is TGTGCCAGCAGTTCGGGGTGGAAGACTGAAGCTTTCTTT.

This clone appeared a single time. V gene TRBV9 combines with J gene TRBJ2-7; D possibly corresponds to TRBD2 (5 bases). The CDR3 spans 15 residues. Germline CDR1 reads SGDLS; CDR2 reads YYNGEE. The ends were cut back, 3 bases at V and 6 bases at J, with 19 bases in the middle. The DNA for the CDR3 is TGTGCCAGCAGCGCACCCGGCCGGGCCAGCGGCGAGCAGTACTTC. Its protein is CASSAPGRASGEQYF. The whole variable domain, remainder taken from reference TRBV9 and TRBJ2-7, is DSGVTQTPKHLITATGQRVTLRCSPRSGDLSVYWYQQSLDQGLQFLIQYYNGEERAKGNILERFSAQQFPDLHSELNLSSLELGDSALYFCASSAPGRASGEQYFGPGTRLTVT.

CDR3 amino acids: CSARSNYGYTF. CDR3 in DNA: TGCAGTGCTAGATCCAATTATGGCTACACCTTC. V gene TRBV20-1 combines with J gene TRBJ1-2; no firm D call. The germline gives CDR1 DFQATT, CDR2 SNEGSKA (reference sequence). Trimming removed 2 bases at V and 5 bases at J, with 6 bases between. CDR3 length: 11 residues.

This chain joins TRBV6-1 and TRBJ2-1, with 7 bases identical to TRBD2. Looked up from germline, CDR1 is MNHNS and CDR2 is SASEGT. V dropped 2 bases and J dropped 15; count of bases not matched to a gene: 10. The CDR3 has 13 residues. The chain's CDR3 is CASSEKIREVLFF. In DNA form, the CDR3 reads TGTGCCAGCAGTGAAAAAATACGGGAGGTGCTGTTCTTC.

This chain joins TRBV7-2 and TRBJ2-2; 8 nucleotides line up with TRBD2. Germline V gene lookup returns CDR1 SGHTA and CDR2 FQGNSA. Trimming at V came to 2 bases and at J to 4 bases, leaving 9 bases not matched to a gene. The CDR3 sequence is 17 residues long. Here the CDR3 reads CASSLTAGAQFTGELFF. Written as DNA, the CDR3 is TGTGCCAGCAGCTTAACAGCGGGGGCACAATTCACCGGGGAGCTGTTTTTT.

V and J are TRBV9 and TRBJ2-1, with 9 bases aligning to TRBD2. Per the germline V gene, CDR1 is SGDLS and CDR2 is YYNGEE. This CDR3 is 16 amino acids long. With 3 bases clipped from V and 6 bases from J, the junction kept 10 bases outside the gene matches. The DNA of the CDR3 is TGTGCCAGCAGCGCAGCCCCGGGACTAGCTGGCAATGAGCAGTTCTTC. This encodes CASSAAPGLAGNEQFF.

In nucleotides, the CDR3 is TGCAGCGGGGCCGGGACACTAGGGGTGAACACTGAAGCTTTCTTT. This codes for CSGAGTLGVNTEAFF. The chain uses TRBV29-1 and TRBJ1-1, with TRBD1 as a possible D gene (6 bases). This CDR3 spans 15 amino acids. Germline V gives CDR1 SQVTM, CDR2 ANQGSEA. V was cut by 7 bases and J by 0 bases, with 18 bases left in between.

The chain combines TRBV28 with TRBJ2-3, with D tentatively TRBD1 (6 bases). Per germline, CDR1 MDHEN and CDR2 SYDVKM. The CDR3 has 13 residues. Trimming removed 10 bases at V and 3 bases at J, with 14 bases between. The CDR3 nucleotides read TGTGCCACCAGACCCACAGGGACAGATACGCAGTATTTT. Translated, it gives CATRPTGTDTQYF.

This clone appeared once. V usage is TRBV27 and J usage is TRBJ2-1; D gene unclear. Germline values: CDR1 MNHEY, CDR2 SMNVEV (reference sequence). The CDR3 spans 15 residues. V was trimmed by 6 bases and J by 4 bases, leaving 16 bases between them. The CDR3, as DNA: TGTGCCAGCAGCCGAGGTACTGGTCTATACAATGAGCAGTTCTTC. Translation gives CASSRGTGLYNEQFF.

This clone is a singleton in its sample. The sample carries other DNA sequences with the same CDR3. The chain links TRBV15 to TRBJ2-3, with 9 bases that match TRBD2. The CDR3 has 16 residues. V was pared by 0 bases and J by 4 bases, with 5 bases of the junction left unmatched. Germline CDR1 LNHNV, CDR2 YYDKDF (reference sequence). The CDR3 DNA follows: TGTGCCACCAGCAGAGATAGGGCGGGAGGGCCAGATACGCAGTATTTT. Amino acids: CATSRDRAGGPDTQYF. The variable domain in full, completed from reference TRBV15 and TRBJ2-3, reads DAMVIQNPRYQVTQFGKPVTLSCSQTLNHNVMYWYQQKSSQAPKLLFHYYDKDFNNEADTPDNFQSRRPNTSFCFLDIRSPGLGDTAMYLCATSRDRAGGPDTQYFGPGTRLTVL.

The chain couples TRBV4-1 to TRBJ2-7, with D perhaps matching TRBD1 (5 bases). Trimming took off 0 bases at V and 2 bases at J, with 8 bases between the two ends. The germline gives CDR1 MGHRA, CDR2 YSYEKL. The CDR3 sequence is 14 residues long. The CDR3 protein is CASSQDNRPYEQYF. In nucleotides, the CDR3 is TGCGCCAGCAGCCAAGATAACAGGCCCTACGAGCAGTACTTC.

The rearrangement links TRBV10-3 to TRBJ2-1; 9 bases are a match to TRBD2. With 4 bases clipped from V and 0 bases from J, the junction kept 4 bases outside the gene matches. CDR1 and CDR2 from the germline V gene are ENHRY and SYGVKD. This CDR3 is built from 16 residues. The CDR3 DNA reads as TGTGCCATCAGTGCAAGACTAGCGGCCTCCTACAATGAGCAGTTCTTC. Protein: CAISARLAASYNEQFF.